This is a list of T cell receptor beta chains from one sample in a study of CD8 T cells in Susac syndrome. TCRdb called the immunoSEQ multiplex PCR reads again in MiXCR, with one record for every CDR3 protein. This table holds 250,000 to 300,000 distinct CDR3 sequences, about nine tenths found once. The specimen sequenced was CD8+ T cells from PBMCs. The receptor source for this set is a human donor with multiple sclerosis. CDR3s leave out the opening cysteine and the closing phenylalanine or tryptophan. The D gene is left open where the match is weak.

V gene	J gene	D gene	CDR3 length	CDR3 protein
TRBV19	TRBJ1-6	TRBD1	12	ASMRQGYNSPLH
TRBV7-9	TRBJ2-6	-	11	ASRSGGANVLT
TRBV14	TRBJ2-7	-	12	ASSQAWGFYEQY
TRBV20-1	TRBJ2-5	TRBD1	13	SARPSRQGQETQY
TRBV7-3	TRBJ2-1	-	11	ASSLIGYNEQF
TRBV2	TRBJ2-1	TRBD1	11	ASMGQGGNEQF
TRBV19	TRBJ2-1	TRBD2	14	ASSAGLAGPYNEQF
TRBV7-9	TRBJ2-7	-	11	ASSLSSSYEQY
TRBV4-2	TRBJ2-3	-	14	ASSPSEGTSTDTQY
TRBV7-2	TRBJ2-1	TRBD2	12	ASSLVPTSEEQF
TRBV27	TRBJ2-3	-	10	ASSPGTDTQY
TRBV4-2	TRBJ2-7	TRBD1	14	ASSQELGQGEDEQY
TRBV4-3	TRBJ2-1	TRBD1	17	ASSQAGTGVSVGWAEQF
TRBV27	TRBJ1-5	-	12	ASSFKALDQPQH
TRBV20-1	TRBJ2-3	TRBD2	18	SASSLTSGKTAGVADTQY
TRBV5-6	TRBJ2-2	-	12	ASSLVQGTGELF
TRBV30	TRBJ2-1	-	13	AWSVSIGVWNEQF
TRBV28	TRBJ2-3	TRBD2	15	ASSFLAGGDGTDTQY
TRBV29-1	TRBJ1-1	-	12	SVAWAIMNTEAF
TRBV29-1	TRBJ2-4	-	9	SVPGPGFQY
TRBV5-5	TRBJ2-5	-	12	ASSLGRGTETQY
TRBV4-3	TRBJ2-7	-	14	ASSQDRQLRSYEQY
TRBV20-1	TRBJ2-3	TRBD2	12	SARGLAGKDTQY
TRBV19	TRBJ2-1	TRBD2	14	ASSMIAGGLYNEQF
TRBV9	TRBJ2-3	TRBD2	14	ASSVGSGGGTDTQY
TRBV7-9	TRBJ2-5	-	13	ASSRLSGAQETQY
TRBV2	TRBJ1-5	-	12	ASSEPDGRGPQH
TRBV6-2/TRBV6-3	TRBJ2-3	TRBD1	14	ASRTGGRPGTDTQY
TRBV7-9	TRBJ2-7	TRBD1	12	ASRGQRTGIEQY
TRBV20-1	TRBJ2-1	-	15	SARATHPGASYNEQF
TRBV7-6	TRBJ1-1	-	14	ASSLGGWAGNTEAF
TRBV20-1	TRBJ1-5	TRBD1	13	SAESRDRVNQPQH
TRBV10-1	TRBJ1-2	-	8	ASTDGGYT
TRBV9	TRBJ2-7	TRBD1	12	ASSSGTGGAEQY
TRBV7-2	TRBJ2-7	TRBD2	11	ASSDMAGGLQY
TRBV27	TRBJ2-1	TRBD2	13	ASRLLGLANNEQF
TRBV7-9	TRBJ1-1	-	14	ASSQRTAEGNTEAF